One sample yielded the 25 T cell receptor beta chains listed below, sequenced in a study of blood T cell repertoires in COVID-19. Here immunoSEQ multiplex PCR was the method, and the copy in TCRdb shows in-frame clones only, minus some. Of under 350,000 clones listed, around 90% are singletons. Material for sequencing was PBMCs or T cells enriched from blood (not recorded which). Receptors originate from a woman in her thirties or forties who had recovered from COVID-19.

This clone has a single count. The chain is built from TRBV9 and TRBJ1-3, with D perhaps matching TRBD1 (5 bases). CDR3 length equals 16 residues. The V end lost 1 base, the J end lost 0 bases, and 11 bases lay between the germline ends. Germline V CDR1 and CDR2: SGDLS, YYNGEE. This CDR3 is CASSVSGQNSGNTIYF. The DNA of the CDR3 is TGTGCCAGCAGCGTATCAGGGCAGAACTCTGGAAACACCATATATTTT. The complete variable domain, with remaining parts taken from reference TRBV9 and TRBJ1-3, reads DSGVTQTPKHLITATGQRVTLRCSPRSGDLSVYWYQQSLDQGLQFLIQYYNGEERAKGNILERFSAQQFPDLHSELNLSSLELGDSALYFCASSVSGQNSGNTIYFGEGSWLTVV.

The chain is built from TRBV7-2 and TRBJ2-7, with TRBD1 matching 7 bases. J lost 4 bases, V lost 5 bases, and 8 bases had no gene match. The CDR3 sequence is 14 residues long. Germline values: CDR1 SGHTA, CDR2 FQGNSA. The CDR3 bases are TGTGCCAGCAGCCACCCGGGACAGATATACGAGCAGTACTTC. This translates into CASSHPGQIYEQYF.

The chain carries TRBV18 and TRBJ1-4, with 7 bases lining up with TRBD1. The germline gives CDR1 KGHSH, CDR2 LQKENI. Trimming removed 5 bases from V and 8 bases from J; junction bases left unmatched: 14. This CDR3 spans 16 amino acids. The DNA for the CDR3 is TGTGCCAGCTCATCCCTCCCCCGGACAGGTGGGGAAAAACTGTTTTTT. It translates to CASSSLPRTGGEKLFF.

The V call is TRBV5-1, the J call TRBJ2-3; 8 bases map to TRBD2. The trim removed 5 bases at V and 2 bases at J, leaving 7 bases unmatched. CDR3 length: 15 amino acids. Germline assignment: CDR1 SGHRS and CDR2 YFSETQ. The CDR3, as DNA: TGCGCCAGCAGGTGGAGCGGGGGATCCACAGATACGCAGTATTTT. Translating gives CASRWSGGSTDTQYF.

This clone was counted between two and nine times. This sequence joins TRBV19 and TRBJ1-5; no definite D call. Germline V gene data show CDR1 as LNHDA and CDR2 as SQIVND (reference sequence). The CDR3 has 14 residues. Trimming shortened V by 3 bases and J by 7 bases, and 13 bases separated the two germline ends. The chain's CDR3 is CASSIHRSGQPQHF. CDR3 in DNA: TGTGCCAGTAGTATTCACAGATCGGGGCAGCCCCAGCATTTT.

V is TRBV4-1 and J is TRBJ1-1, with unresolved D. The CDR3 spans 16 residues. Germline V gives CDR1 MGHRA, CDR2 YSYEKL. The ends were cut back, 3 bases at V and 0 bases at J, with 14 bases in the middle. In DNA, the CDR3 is TGCGCCAGCAGCCAGGGAGAGTGGCACTTGAACACTGAAGCTTTCTTT. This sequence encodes CASSQGEWHLNTEAFF.

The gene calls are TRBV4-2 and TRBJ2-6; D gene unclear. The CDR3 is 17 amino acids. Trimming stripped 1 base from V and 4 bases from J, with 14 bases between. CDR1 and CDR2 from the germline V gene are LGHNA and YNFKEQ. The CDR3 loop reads CASSQGVGDSGANVLTF. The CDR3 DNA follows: TGTGCCAGCAGCCAAGGGGTCGGCGACTCAGGGGCCAACGTCCTGACTTTC.

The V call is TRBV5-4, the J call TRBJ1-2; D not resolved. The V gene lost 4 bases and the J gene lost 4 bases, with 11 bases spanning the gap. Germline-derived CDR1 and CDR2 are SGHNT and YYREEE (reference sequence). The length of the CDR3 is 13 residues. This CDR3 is CASSPGAFYGYTF. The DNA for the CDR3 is TGTGCCAGCAGCCCAGGCGCGTTCTATGGCTACACCTTC.

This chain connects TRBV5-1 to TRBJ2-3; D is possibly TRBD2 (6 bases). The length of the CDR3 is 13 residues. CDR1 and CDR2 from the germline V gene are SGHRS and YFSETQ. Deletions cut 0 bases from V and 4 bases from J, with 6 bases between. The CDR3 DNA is TGCGCCAGCAGCTTGGGCGGGGCAGATACGCAGTATTTT. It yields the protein CASSLGGADTQYF. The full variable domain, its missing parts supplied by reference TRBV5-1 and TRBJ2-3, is KAGVTQTPRYLIKTRGQQVTLSCSPISGHRSVSWYQQTPGQGLQFLFEYFSETQRNKGNFPGRFSGRQFSNSRSEMNVSTLELGDSALYLCASSLGGADTQYFGPGTRLTVL.

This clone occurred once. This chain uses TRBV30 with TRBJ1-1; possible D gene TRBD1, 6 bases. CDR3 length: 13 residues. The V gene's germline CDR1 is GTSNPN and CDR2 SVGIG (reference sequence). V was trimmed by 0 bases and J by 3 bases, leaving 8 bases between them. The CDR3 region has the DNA TGTGCCTGGAGTGTACAGGGCGACACTGAAGCTTTCTTT. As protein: CAWSVQGDTEAFF.

DNA for the CDR3: TGTGCCAGCAGCAGACTAGCGGGGGAACAGACCCAGTACTTC. Encoded protein: CASSRLAGEQTQYF. The V and J genes are TRBV9 and TRBJ2-5, with 12 positions matching TRBD2. This CDR3 has 14 residues. With V trimmed by 4 bases and J by 6 bases, 4 bases remained unmatched. CDR1 and CDR2 from the germline V gene are SGDLS and YYNGEE.

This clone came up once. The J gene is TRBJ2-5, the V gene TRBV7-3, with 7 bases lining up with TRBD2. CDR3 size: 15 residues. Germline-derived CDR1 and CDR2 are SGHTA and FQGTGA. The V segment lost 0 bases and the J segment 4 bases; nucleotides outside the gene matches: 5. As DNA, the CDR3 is TGTGCCAGCAGCTTAACGCTAGCGGTTGGAGAGACCCAGTACTTC. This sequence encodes CASSLTLAVGETQYF. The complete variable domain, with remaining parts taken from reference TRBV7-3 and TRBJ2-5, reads GAGVSQTPSNKVTEKGKYVELRCDPISGHTALYWYRQSLGQGPEFLIYFQGTGAADDSGLPNDRFFAVRPEGSVSTLKIQRTERGDSAVYLCASSLTLAVGETQYFGPGTRLLVL.

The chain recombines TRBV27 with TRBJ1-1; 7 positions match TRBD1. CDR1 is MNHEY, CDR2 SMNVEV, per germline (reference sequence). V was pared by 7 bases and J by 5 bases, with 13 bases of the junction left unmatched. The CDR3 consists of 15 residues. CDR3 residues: CASTDPSQGITEAFF. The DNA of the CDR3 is TGTGCCAGCACAGACCCATCACAGGGGATTACTGAAGCTTTCTTT.

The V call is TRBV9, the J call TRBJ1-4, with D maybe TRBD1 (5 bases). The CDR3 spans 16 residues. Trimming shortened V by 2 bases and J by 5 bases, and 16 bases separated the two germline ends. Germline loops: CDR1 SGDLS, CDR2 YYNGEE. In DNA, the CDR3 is TGTGCCAGCAGCGTCCAACCTGGGGGGGGAAATGAAAAACTGTTTTTT. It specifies CASSVQPGGGNEKLFF. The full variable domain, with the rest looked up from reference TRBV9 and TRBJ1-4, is DSGVTQTPKHLITATGQRVTLRCSPRSGDLSVYWYQQSLDQGLQFLIQYYNGEERAKGNILERFSAQQFPDLHSELNLSSLELGDSALYFCASSVQPGGGNEKLFFGSGTQLSVL.

CDR3 nucleotide sequence: TGCGCCAGCAGCCAAGAAGAGACAAATGAAAAACTGTTTTTT. Translation gives CASSQEETNEKLFF. The gene calls are TRBV4-1 and TRBJ1-4; D not resolved. Germline V gene lookup returns CDR1 MGHRA and CDR2 YSYEKL. This CDR3 contains 14 residues. V gave up 0 bases and J gave up 5 bases, with 7 bases separating them.

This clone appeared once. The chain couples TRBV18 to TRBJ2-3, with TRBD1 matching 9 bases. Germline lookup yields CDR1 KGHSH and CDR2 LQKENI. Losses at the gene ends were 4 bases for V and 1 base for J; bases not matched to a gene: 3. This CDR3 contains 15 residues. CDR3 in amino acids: CASSLGQGGTDTQYF. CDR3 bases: TGTGCCAGCTCACTGGGACAGGGAGGCACAGATACGCAGTATTTT.

CDR3 region: CASSFRTANYGYTF. In DNA, the CDR3 is TGTGCCAGCAGCTTCCGGACAGCTAACTATGGCTACACCTTC. V and J are TRBV5-6 and TRBJ1-2, with D possibly TRBD1 on 6 matching bases. Germline V lookup: CDR1 SGHDT, CDR2 YYEEEE. CDR3 length: 14 residues. Trimming pared 2 bases from V and 0 bases from J, leaving 8 bases between.

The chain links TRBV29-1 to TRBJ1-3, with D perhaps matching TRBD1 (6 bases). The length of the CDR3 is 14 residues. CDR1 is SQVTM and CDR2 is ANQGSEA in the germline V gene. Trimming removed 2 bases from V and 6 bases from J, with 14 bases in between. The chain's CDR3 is CSVESAGETNTIYF. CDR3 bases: TGCAGCGTTGAATCGGCAGGGGAAACAAACACCATATATTTT.

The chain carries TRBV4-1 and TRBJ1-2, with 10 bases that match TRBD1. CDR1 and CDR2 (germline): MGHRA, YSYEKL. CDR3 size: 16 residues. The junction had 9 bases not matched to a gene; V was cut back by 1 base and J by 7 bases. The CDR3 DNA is TGCGCCAGCAGCCAAGGCCCGGGGACAGGGGAACGTGGCTACACCTTC. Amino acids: CASSQGPGTGERGYTF.

The CDR3 DNA reads TGTGCCAGCAGCCAAGTGACAGGGGGCACTTCACCCCTCCACTTT. Translating gives CASSQVTGGTSPLHF. The chain has TRBV3-1 (or the pseudogene TRBV3-2) and TRBJ1-6; the match to TRBD1 covers 10 bases. The V gene end was trimmed by 1 base and the J gene end by 9 bases; junction bases not matched to a gene: 3. Germline CDR1 is LGHDT and CDR2 is YNNKEL (reference sequence). This CDR3 has 15 amino acids.

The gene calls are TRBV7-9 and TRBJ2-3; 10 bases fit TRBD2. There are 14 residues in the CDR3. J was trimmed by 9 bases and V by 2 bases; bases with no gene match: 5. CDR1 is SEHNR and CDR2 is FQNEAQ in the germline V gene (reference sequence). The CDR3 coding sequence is TGTGCCAGCAGCTTAACGGGACTAGCGAGGACGCAGTATTTT. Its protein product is CASSLTGLARTQYF. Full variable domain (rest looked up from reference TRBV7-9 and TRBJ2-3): DTGVSQNPRHKITKRGQNVTFRCDPISEHNRLYWYRQTLGQGPEFLTYFQNEAQLEKSRLLSDRFSAERPKGSFSTLEIQRTEQGDSAMYLCASSLTGLARTQYFGPGTRLTVL.

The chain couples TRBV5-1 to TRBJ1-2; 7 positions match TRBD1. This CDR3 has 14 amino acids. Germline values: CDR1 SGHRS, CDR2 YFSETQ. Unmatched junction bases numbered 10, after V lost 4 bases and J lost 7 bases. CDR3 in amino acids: CASSLTGPVGGYTF. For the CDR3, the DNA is TGCGCCAGCAGCCTGACAGGGCCCGTAGGTGGCTACACCTTC.

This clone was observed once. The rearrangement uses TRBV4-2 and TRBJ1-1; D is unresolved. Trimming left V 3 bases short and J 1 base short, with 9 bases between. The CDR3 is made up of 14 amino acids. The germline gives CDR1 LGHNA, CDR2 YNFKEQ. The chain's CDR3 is CASSQPRGNTEAFF. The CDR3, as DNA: TGTGCCAGCAGCCAGCCCCGGGGGAACACTGAAGCTTTCTTT.

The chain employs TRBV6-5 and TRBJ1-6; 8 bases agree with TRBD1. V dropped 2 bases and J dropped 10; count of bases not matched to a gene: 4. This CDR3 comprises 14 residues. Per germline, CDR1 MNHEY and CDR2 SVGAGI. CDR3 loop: CASSYLDRGSPLHF. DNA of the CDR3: TGTGCCAGCAGTTACCTCGACAGGGGCTCACCCCTCCACTTT.

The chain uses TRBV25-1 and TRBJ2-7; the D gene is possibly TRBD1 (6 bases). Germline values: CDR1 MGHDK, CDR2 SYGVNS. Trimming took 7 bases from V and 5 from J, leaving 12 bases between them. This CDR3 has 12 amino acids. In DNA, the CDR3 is TGTGCCAGCAAGGGGGAGAAGAACGAGCAGTACTTC. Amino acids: CASKGEKNEQYF.